Following are 27 T cell receptor beta chains from one sample sequenced in a study of blood T cell repertoires in COVID-19. Libraries were prepared by immunoSEQ multiplex PCR; TCRdb keeps only in-frame clonotypes and omits some of them. In the table there are 200,000 to 250,000 clones, approximately 87% of which are singletons. Sample: peripheral blood. The source is a man between 60 and 75 years old with acute or convalescent COVID-19.

This clone was seen a handful of times. This chain links TRBV6-6 with TRBJ2-7, with 10 bases aligning to TRBD1. The CDR3 sequence is 15 residues long. Germline assignment: CDR1 MNHNY and CDR2 SVGAGI (reference sequence). With 2 bases clipped from V and 2 bases from J, the junction kept 3 bases outside the gene matches. Here the CDR3 reads CASSYGDRGTYEQYF. CDR3 nucleotide sequence: TGTGCCAGCAGTTACGGGGACAGGGGAACCTACGAGCAGTACTTC.

This chain joins TRBV19 and TRBJ2-1; 7 nucleotides agree with TRBD2. Germline V gene lookup returns CDR1 LNHDA and CDR2 SQIVND (reference sequence). The CDR3 is 16 amino acids. Trimming at V came to 5 bases and at J to 8 bases, leaving 15 bases not matched to a gene. CDR3 residues: CASSPYVTGGSDEQFF. DNA of the CDR3: TGTGCCAGTAGTCCATACGTAACGGGGGGATCGGATGAGCAGTTCTTC. The full variable domain, in which reference TRBV19 and TRBJ2-1 provide the parts outside the CDR3, is DGGITQSPKYLFRKEGQNVTLSCEQNLNHDAMYWYRQDPGQGLRLIYYSQIVNDFQKGDIAEGYSVSREKKESFPLTVTSAQKNPTAFYLCASSPYVTGGSDEQFFGPGTRLTVL.

The chain couples TRBV6-5 to TRBJ1-4, with 8 positions matching TRBD1. V was clipped by 5 bases and J by 8 bases; unmatched bases: 10. The CDR3 covers 15 residues. CDR1 is MNHEY and CDR2 is SVGAGI in the germline V gene. CDR3 nucleotide sequence: TGTGCCAGCAGTCCCGGACAGGGTCGCGGCGAAAAACTGTTTTTT. Translation gives CASSPGQGRGEKLFF.

The rearrangement links TRBV7-2 to TRBJ2-7, with D tentatively TRBD2 (6 bases). Germline CDR1 and CDR2: SGHTA and FQGNSA. This CDR3 region has 18 residues. V lost 5 bases and J 0 bases, leaving 23 bases between the germline ends. DNA for the CDR3: TGTGCCAGCAGCCTCCGCAAGAGCGGTAGCGGACGCTCCTACGAGCAGTACTTC. This codes for CASSLRKSGSGRSYEQYF.

The CDR3 region is CASSRTGVEQYF. DNA of the CDR3: TGTGCCAGCAGCCGGACAGGGGTCGAGCAGTACTTC. The V call is TRBV7-9, the J call TRBJ2-7, with TRBD1 matching 9 bases. This CDR3 region has 12 residues. Germline V CDR1 and CDR2: SEHNR, FQNEAQ (reference sequence). V trimming: 5 bases; J trimming: 6 bases; junction bases outside the gene matches: 2.

V usage is TRBV24-1 and J usage is TRBJ2-3, with TRBD2 matching 8 bases. Germline assignment: CDR1 KGHDR and CDR2 SFDVKD. The CDR3 runs to 15 residues. The V gene end was trimmed by 6 bases and the J gene end by 4 bases; junction bases not matched to a gene: 8. CDR3 sequence: CATSRGLGESDTQYF. The CDR3 DNA reads as TGTGCCACCAGTAGGGGACTAGGAGAGTCAGATACGCAGTATTTT.

The chain uses TRBV18 and TRBJ1-3; TRBD1 agrees at 8 bases. CDR1 is KGHSH and CDR2 is LQKENI in the germline V gene. This CDR3 comprises 14 residues. Trimming took 6 bases from V and 2 from J; bases not matched to a gene: 3. CDR3: CASSQQGAGNTIYF. The CDR3 DNA reads as TGTGCCAGCTCCCAACAGGGGGCTGGAAACACCATATATTTT.

This clone was picked up many times. The chain uses TRBV5-4 and TRBJ1-1; D is uncertain. The CDR3 has 14 amino acids. Trimming took 1 base from V and 4 from J, leaving 11 bases between them. Germline V CDR1 and CDR2: SGHNT, YYREEE (reference sequence). The CDR3, as DNA: TGTGCCAGCAGCTTGATAGGGAGCGGCACTGAAGCTTTCTTT. Translating gives CASSLIGSGTEAFF.

The chain uses TRBV4-3 and TRBJ1-2, with 9 positions matching TRBD1. Per the germline V gene, CDR1 is LGHNA and CDR2 is YSLEER. The CDR3 has 15 amino acids. Losses at the gene ends were 3 bases for V and 4 bases for J; bases not matched to a gene: 6. CDR3 nucleotide sequence: TGCGCCAGCAGCCAGAATACAGGGGGCGTCTATGGCTACACCTTC. Translating gives CASSQNTGGVYGYTF.

The chain uses TRBV7-6 and TRBJ2-5; 12 bases match TRBD2. This CDR3 contains 16 residues. The germline CDR1 and CDR2 sequences are SGHVS and FNYEAQ. Trimming removed 5 bases from V and 5 bases from J; junction bases left unmatched: 9. The CDR3 region is CASSPLTSGSVETQYF. The CDR3 DNA follows: TGTGCCAGCAGCCCTCTGACTAGCGGGAGCGTTGAGACCCAGTACTTC. Looking up the rest from reference TRBV7-6 and TRBJ2-5 gives the full variable domain: GAGVSQSPRYKVTKRGQDVALRCDPISGHVSLYWYRQALGQGPEFLTYFNYEAQQDKSGLPNDRFSAERPEGSISTLTIQRTEQRDSAMYRCASSPLTSGSVETQYFGPGTRLLVL.

The chain couples TRBV18 to TRBJ2-7, with D tentatively TRBD1 (6 bases). The germline V and J ends were trimmed by 6 bases and 0 bases, with 21 bases remaining between them. Germline CDR1 reads KGHSH; CDR2 reads LQKENI. This CDR3 has 17 residues. CDR3 in DNA: TGTGCCAGCTCCCAAGGGAACCCGGGCAGGGGCTCCTACGAGCAGTACTTC. This encodes CASSQGNPGRGSYEQYF.

V gene TRBV3-1 (or the pseudogene TRBV3-2) combines with J gene TRBJ1-2; 8 bases line up with TRBD1. Germline trimming cut 4 bases from V and 8 bases from J; bases unmatched to any gene: 6. The V gene's germline CDR1 is LGHDT and CDR2 YNNKEL (reference sequence). CDR3 length: 13 amino acids. The DNA for the CDR3 is TGTGCCAGCAGCCCAGGACAGGGCTGGGGCTACACCTTC. This translates into CASSPGQGWGYTF.

The chain carries TRBV6-5 and TRBJ1-2; D is perhaps TRBD1 (5 bases). V lost 2 bases to trimming and J lost 4 bases, with 17 bases between them. Germline CDR1 reads MNHEY; CDR2 reads SVGAGI. The CDR3 contains 16 residues. The CDR3 DNA reads as TGTGCCAGCAGTTACGGACGCACGCAGGGCATCTATGGCTACACCTTC. It codes for CASSYGRTQGIYGYTF.

The rearrangement joins TRBV7-3 to TRBJ2-7; 7 bases agree with TRBD1. The CDR3 extends over 13 amino acids. V dropped 3 bases and J dropped 7; count of bases not matched to a gene: 6. The germline V gene has CDR1 SGHTA and CDR2 FQGTGA. The CDR3 bases are TGTGCCAGCAGCTTCAACAGGGGCGGGGAGCAGTACTTC. This translates into CASSFNRGGEQYF.

This clone was seen a few times. The junction differs from germline at one of its ends, possibly a read error. The chain joins TRBV7-7 to TRBJ2-6, with 7 bases lining up with TRBD2. Germline CDR1 and CDR2: SSHAT and FNYEAQ (reference sequence). This CDR3 has 17 residues. For the CDR3, the DNA is TGTGCTAGCAGCCCCTCGGGGGGACCCTCTGGGGCCAACGTCCTGACTTTC. This gives the protein CASSPSGGPSGANVLTF.

This chain uses TRBV19 with TRBJ2-5; D is ambiguous. The germline V gene has CDR1 LNHDA and CDR2 SQIVND (reference sequence). Trimming took 1 base from V and 2 from J, leaving 8 bases between them. CDR3 length: 14 residues. The CDR3 here is CASSIGALQETQYF. The CDR3 DNA is TGTGCCAGTAGTATAGGGGCACTTCAAGAGACCCAGTACTTC.

The chain has TRBV7-6 and TRBJ2-7; 9 bases are a match to TRBD1. Looked up from germline, CDR1 is SGHVS and CDR2 is FNYEAQ. V shed 8 bases and J 1 base; nucleotides not matched to a gene: 3. This CDR3 is 13 amino acids long. The CDR3 is CASGQGISYEQYF. For the CDR3, the DNA is TGTGCCAGCGGACAGGGGATTTCCTACGAGCAGTACTTC.

This sequence joins TRBV6-6 and TRBJ2-4; D perhaps matches TRBD2 (5 bases). The CDR3 loop spans 15 amino acids. V lost 0 bases and J lost 3, with 9 bases in between. Germline V CDR1 and CDR2: MNHNY, SVGAGI (reference sequence). The CDR3 bases are TGTGCCAGCAGTTACTCGGCGGGTCTCAAAAACATTCAGTACTTC. It specifies CASSYSAGLKNIQYF.

The chain links TRBV30 to TRBJ1-5, with D unclear. The germline V and J ends were trimmed by 0 bases and 1 base, with 7 bases remaining between them. Germline CDR1 is GTSNPN and CDR2 is SVGIG (reference sequence). The CDR3 consists of 14 residues. DNA of the CDR3: TGTGCCTGGAGTGTAACGCAGAGCAATCAGCCCCAGCATTTT. It encodes CAWSVTQSNQPQHF. Variable domain in full (rest from reference TRBV30 and TRBJ1-5): SQTIHQWPATLVQPVGSPLSLECTVEGTSNPNLYWYRQAAGRGLQLLFYSVGIGQISSEVPQNLSASRPQDRQFILSSKKLLLSDSGFYLCAWSVTQSNQPQHFGDGTRLSIL.

A remark on this clone: Germline and junction disagree at one end, which may indicate a read error. The V gene is TRBV7-7, the J gene TRBJ1-4; D possibly corresponds to TRBD1 (5 bases). This CDR3 is built from 15 residues. Germline lookup yields CDR1 SSHAT and CDR2 FNYEAQ (reference sequence). This chain's CDR3 is CASSLSPGHNEKLFF. For the CDR3, the DNA is TGTGCTAGCAGTTTAAGCCCCGGACATAATGAAAAACTGTTTTTT.

This rearrangement joins TRBV11-2 to TRBJ2-3, with D possibly matching TRBD2 (6 bases). The CDR3 runs to 14 residues. Trimming shortened V by 3 bases and J by 2 bases, and 9 bases separated the two germline ends. Looked up from germline, CDR1 is SGHAT and CDR2 is FQNNGV. The CDR3 is CASSFMRDTDTQYF. DNA for the CDR3: TGTGCCAGCAGCTTTATGCGGGACACAGATACGCAGTATTTT. Based on the CDR3 plus reference TRBV11-2 and TRBJ2-3, the full variable domain is EAGVAQSPRYKIIEKRQSVAFWCNPISGHATLYWYQQILGQGPKLLIQFQNNGVVDDSQLPKDRFSAERLKGVDSTLKIQPAKLEDSAVYLCASSFMRDTDTQYFGPGTRLTVL.

The table lists this clone with a count of one. The J gene is TRBJ2-7, the V gene TRBV11-1; D not certain. Germline V gene data show CDR1 as SGHAT and CDR2 as FQDESV (reference sequence). V dropped 3 bases and J dropped 5 bases, with 11 bases sitting between them. This CDR3 contains 13 residues. Here the CDR3 DNA reads TGTGCCAGCAGCTTTCAACTTCGCGACGAGCAGTACTTC. Its translation: CASSFQLRDEQYF.

The CDR3 is CASSPPWDSQETQYF. CDR3 DNA sequence: TGTGCCAGTAGTCCGCCTTGGGACAGCCAAGAGACCCAGTACTTC. The gene calls are TRBV19 and TRBJ2-5; 7 bases map to TRBD1. J gave up 1 base and V 5 bases, and 7 bases lay outside the gene matches. CDR3 length: 15 amino acids. The germline CDR1 and CDR2 sequences are LNHDA and SQIVND (reference sequence).

This rearrangement joins TRBV2 to TRBJ2-7; the match to TRBD1 covers 8 bases. Trimming took 1 base from V and 7 from J; bases not matched to a gene: 6. Germline V gene sequence: CDR1 SNHLY, CDR2 FYNNEI. This CDR3 is 14 amino acids long. The CDR3 loop is CASSEGGQGREQYF. The CDR3 DNA is TGTGCCAGCAGTGAAGGAGGACAGGGCCGGGAGCAGTACTTC.

This clone was seen a handful of times. This CDR3 is CASSFDRGKQETQYF. CDR3 nucleotides: TGTGCCAGCAGCTTTGACAGGGGAAAACAAGAGACCCAGTACTTC. The chain carries TRBV5-4 and TRBJ2-5; 8 positions agree with TRBD1. The CDR3 has 15 amino acids. Germline loops: CDR1 SGHNT, CDR2 YYREEE (reference sequence). The V segment lost 2 bases and the J segment 2 bases; nucleotides outside the gene matches: 5.

This chain connects TRBV19 to TRBJ1-2, with 8 bases aligning to TRBD1. V was clipped by 6 bases and J by 7 bases; unmatched bases: 4. Germline V gives CDR1 LNHDA, CDR2 SQIVND (reference sequence). This CDR3 region has 12 residues. CDR3 DNA: TGTGCCAGTAGCCACAGGGGGGCTGGCTACACCTTC. Translation: CASSHRGAGYTF.

V and J are TRBV19 and TRBJ2-7, with a weak D call TRBD2 (6 bases). This CDR3 has 15 amino acids. Germline-derived CDR1 and CDR2 are LNHDA and SQIVND (reference sequence). The ends were cut back, 0 bases at V and 0 bases at J, with 9 bases in the middle. The DNA of the CDR3 is TGTGCCAGTAGTATAGATCGGGGGAGCTCCTACGAGCAGTACTTC. This encodes CASSIDRGSSYEQYF.